A selection of T cell receptor beta chains follows, all from one sample in a study of OX40 agonist ivuxolimab in advanced cancers. Method: immunoSEQ multiplex PCR; TCRdb's copy keeps in-frame clones and lacks some. This sample has just under 85,000 clones, with 83% found just once. The sequencing here drew on CD4+ or CD8+ T cells sorted from blood, taken in a trial of the OX40 agonist ivuxolimab. These receptors were collected from an adult with an advanced solid tumor such as melanoma, head and neck, liver or kidney cancer. Each CDR3 is given with its conserved first and last residue. A D gene is named only where the DNA matches it firmly. Only part of the rows carry a size: once, few, many, or a class if the clone is expanded.

>TRBV5-6|.|once|TRBJ1-2
TGTGCCAGCAGTGGGGGCTACACCTTC
CASSGGYTF
>TRBV18|TRBD1|.|TRBJ1-5
TGTGCCAGCTCACCCCGGGACAGGGGGGGTCAGCCCCAGCATTTT
CASSPRDRGGQPQHF
>TRBV14|.|few|TRBJ2-4
TGTGCCAGCAGCCCCGGGACTCTCAAAAACATTCAGTACTTC
CASSPGTLKNIQYF
>TRBV29-1|TRBD1|.|TRBJ1-5
TGCAGCGTCAGCGTACAGGGGGGACCTAATAGCAATCAGCCCCAGCATTTT
CSVSVQGGPNSNQPQHF
>TRBV6-1|TRBD1|.|TRBJ2-5
TGTGCCAGCAGAAAGACAGGGGTAGAGACCCAGTACTTC
CASRKTGVETQYF
>TRBV2|TRBD1|once|TRBJ2-7
TGTGCCAGCAGTGAAACGCGGGACAGGCTCTGGGGCGACGAGCAGTACTTC
CASSETRDRLWGDEQYF
>TRBV7-9|.|.|TRBJ1-4
TGTGCCAGCAGCTTAATCGGCCAGGGTTGGGAAAAACTGTTTTTT
CASSLIGQGWEKLFF
>TRBV5-4|TRBD1|.|TRBJ2-3
TGTGCCAGCAGCTCGAAAAAACAGGGGGATACGCAGTATTTT
CASSSKKQGDTQYF
>TRBV29-1|.|once|TRBJ2-1
TGCAGCGTGCAGGACGGATTGCAGGCTGAGCAGTTCTTC
CSVQDGLQAEQFF
>TRBV7-9|.|once|TRBJ1-4
TGTGCCAGCAGCGTCGGGGGGGGTGGTGAAAAACTGTTTTTT
CASSVGGGGEKLFF
>TRBV29-1|TRBD1|.|TRBJ1-1
TGCAGCGCCGAGAAAGGACAGGGGACAGGAATGAACACTGAAGCTTTCTTT
CSAEKGQGTGMNTEAFF
>TRBV7-2|.|once|TRBJ1-2
TGTGCCAGCTCAGGTGGCCCCTCCAATCGATATGGCTACACCTTC
CASSGGPSNRYGYTF
>TRBV2|.|once|TRBJ1-1
TGTGCCAGCAGTGAAGCGGACCCCCGTGGAGGGGAGAACACTGAAGCTTTCTTT
CASSEADPRGGENTEAFF
>TRBV5-1|.|.|TRBJ2-3
TGCGCCAGCAGCTTGTCCCCCACAGATACGCAGTATTTT
CASSLSPTDTQYF
>TRBV4-3|.|.|TRBJ2-3
TGCGCCAGCAGCCAAACTCGGTTCGTGGGTACAGATACGCAGTATTTT
CASSQTRFVGTDTQYF
>TRBV27|.|.|TRBJ2-7
TGTGCCAGCAGTTTATTGGGGGGTTTGACCAACTACGAGCAGTACTTC
CASSLLGGLTNYEQYF
>TRBV19|TRBD1|.|TRBJ1-2
TGTGCCAGTAGTGAACAGGGGAGCTATGGCTACACCTTC
CASSEQGSYGYTF
>TRBV5-1|.|.|TRBJ2-7
TGCGCCAGCAGCTTGGGCGGCTACGAGCAGTACTTC
CASSLGGYEQYF
>TRBV5-6|TRBD2|.|TRBJ2-3
TGTGCCAGCAGCTCGACGGGGGGGCCAGGTGATACGCAGTATTTT
CASSSTGGPGDTQYF
>TRBV7-2|.|.|TRBJ2-1
TGTGCCAGCAGCCCCTACCACAACAATGAGCAGTTCTTC
CASSPYHNNEQFF
>TRBV11-1|.|once|TRBJ2-1
TGTGCCAGCAGCTTAGCCAGGGCCAATGAGCAGTTCTTC
CASSLARANEQFF
>TRBV30|.|.|TRBJ1-3
TGTGCCTGCCTGGCAGGGAGGATCTCTGGAAACACCATATATTTT
CACLAGRISGNTIYF
>TRBV19|.|few|TRBJ2-7
TGTGCCAGTAAACGGGACGGAACCTACGAGCAGTACTTC
CASKRDGTYEQYF
>TRBV5-4|TRBD1|.|TRBJ2-2
TGTGCCAGCAGCCCACAGGGGGCCGGGGAGCTGTTTTTT
CASSPQGAGELFF
>TRBV5-8|.|.|TRBJ1-3
TGTGCCAGCAGCTTGGCCTTGGGACTGGGGAACTCTGGAAACACCATATATTTT
CASSLALGLGNSGNTIYF
>TRBV29-1|.|.|TRBJ1-4
TGCAGCGTTGTTTTAGGGAACTCTAATGAAAAACTGTTTTTT
CSVVLGNSNEKLFF
>TRBV7-2|TRBD1|.|TRBJ2-5
TGTGCCAGCAGCCCATGGGACAGGAGAGGGGAGACCCAGTACTTC
CASSPWDRRGETQYF
>TRBV27|TRBD2|.|TRBJ2-7
TGTGCCAGCAGTTGGGAGGGGATTCAGTACTTC
CASSWEGIQYF
>TRBV11-2|.|.|TRBJ2-2
TGTGCCAGCAGCTTAGATCTTGGTACCTTCGGCAATCTAGGCACCGGGGAGCTGTTTTTT
CASSLDLGTFGNLGTGELFF
>TRBV5-6|.|.|TRBJ2-7
TGTGCCAGCAGCTTGGATTCCGGGGTCGAGCAGTACTTC
CASSLDSGVEQYF